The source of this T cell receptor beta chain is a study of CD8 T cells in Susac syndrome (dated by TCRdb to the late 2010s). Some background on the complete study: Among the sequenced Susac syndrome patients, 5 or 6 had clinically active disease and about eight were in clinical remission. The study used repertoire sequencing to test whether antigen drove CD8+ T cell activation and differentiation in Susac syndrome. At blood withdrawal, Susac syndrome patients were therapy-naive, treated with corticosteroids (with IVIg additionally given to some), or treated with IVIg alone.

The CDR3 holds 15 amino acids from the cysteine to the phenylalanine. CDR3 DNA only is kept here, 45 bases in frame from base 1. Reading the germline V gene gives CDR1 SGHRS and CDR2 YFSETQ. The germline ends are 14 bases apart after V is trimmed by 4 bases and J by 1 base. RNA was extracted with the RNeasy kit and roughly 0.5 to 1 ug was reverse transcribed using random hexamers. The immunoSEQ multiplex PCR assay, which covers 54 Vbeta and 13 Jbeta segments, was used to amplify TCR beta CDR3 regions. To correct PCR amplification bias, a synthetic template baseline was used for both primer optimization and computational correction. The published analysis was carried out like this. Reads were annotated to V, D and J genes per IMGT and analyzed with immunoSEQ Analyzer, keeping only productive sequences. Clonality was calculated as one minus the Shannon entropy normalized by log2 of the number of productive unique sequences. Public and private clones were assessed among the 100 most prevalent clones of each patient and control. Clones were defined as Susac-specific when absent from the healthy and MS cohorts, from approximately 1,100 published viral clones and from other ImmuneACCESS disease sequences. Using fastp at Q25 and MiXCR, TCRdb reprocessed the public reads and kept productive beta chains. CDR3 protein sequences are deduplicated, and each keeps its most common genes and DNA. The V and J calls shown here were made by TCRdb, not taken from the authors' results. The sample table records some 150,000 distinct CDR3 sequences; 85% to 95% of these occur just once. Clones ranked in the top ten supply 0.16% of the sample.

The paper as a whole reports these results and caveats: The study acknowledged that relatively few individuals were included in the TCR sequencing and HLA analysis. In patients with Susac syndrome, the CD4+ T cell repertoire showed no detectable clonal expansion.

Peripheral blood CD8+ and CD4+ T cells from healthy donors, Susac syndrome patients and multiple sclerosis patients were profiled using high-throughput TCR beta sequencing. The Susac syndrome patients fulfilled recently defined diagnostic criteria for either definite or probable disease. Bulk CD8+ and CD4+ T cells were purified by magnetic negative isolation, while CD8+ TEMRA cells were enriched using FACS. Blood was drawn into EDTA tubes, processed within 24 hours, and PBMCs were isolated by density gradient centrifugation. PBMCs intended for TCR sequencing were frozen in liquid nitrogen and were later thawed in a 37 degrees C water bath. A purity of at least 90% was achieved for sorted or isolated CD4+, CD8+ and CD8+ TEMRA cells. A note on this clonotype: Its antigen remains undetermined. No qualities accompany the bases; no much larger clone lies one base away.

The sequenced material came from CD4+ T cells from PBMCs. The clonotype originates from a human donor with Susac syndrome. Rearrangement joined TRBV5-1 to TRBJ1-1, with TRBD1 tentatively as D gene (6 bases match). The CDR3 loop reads CASSRDGQRNTEAFF. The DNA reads TGCGCCAGCAGCAGGGACGGACAGAGGAACACTGAAGCTTTCTTT.